The 11 T cell receptor beta chains below were found in one sample sequenced in a study of shared clonotypes between healthy human individuals. Sequencing was performed with immunoSEQ multiplex PCR; in TCRdb, only in-frame clones are kept and a portion is missing. This sample carries around 2,000,000 clones, about 93% of them seen once, and the ten largest clones take 1.7%. Naive CD8 cells lacked CD45RO, underwent positive selection for CCR7 and left out terminally differentiated effector memory CD45RA+ cells. The source material was naive CD8+ T cells from PBMCs. The receptors derive from a man younger than 35 in good health. Some clones in this sample may be carry-over from other donors' samples.

In regard to this clone: The sample carries other DNA sequences with the same CDR3. V usage is TRBV4-3 and J usage is TRBJ1-1, with no clear D. The CDR3 loop spans 16 amino acids. Germline V gene data show CDR1 as LGHNA and CDR2 as YSLEER. The ends were cut back, 1 base at V and 0 bases at J, with 12 bases in the middle. For the CDR3, the DNA is TGCGCCAGCAGCCAAGGTACGGGGTTGATGAACACTGAAGCTTTCTTT. As protein: CASSQGTGLMNTEAFF.

The rearrangement links TRBV7-9 to TRBJ1-1, with 8 bases lining up with TRBD1. V shed 1 base, J shed 5 bases, and the junction held 3 bases outside the gene matches. The CDR3 length is 14 residues. Per the germline V gene, CDR1 is SEHNR and CDR2 is FQNEAQ (reference sequence). The CDR3: CASSLEHRGTEAFF. In DNA, the CDR3 is TGTGCCAGCAGCTTAGAACACAGGGGGACTGAAGCTTTCTTT.

The rearrangement uses TRBV7-6 and TRBJ2-7, with 9 bases fitting TRBD1. This CDR3 is built from 15 residues. Germline assignment: CDR1 SGHVS and CDR2 FNYEAQ. With 3 bases clipped from V and 5 bases from J, the junction kept 8 bases outside the gene matches. CDR3 amino acids: CASSLGTGLGDEQYF. CDR3 sequence (DNA): TGTGCCAGCAGCTTGGGGACAGGGCTTGGCGACGAGCAGTACTTC.

The CDR3 DNA sequence: TGTGCCAGCAAGGCCCTTACCGGGAGGCGTGAAAAACTGTTTTTT. Residues: CASKALTGRREKLFF. The rearrangement links TRBV6-5 to TRBJ1-4; D remains ambiguous. Germline V lookup: CDR1 MNHEY, CDR2 SVGAGI. This CDR3 region has 15 residues. Trimming removed 7 bases from V and 7 bases from J, with 19 bases in between.

The chain joins TRBV9 to TRBJ1-5; 7 bases are a match to TRBD1. Germline CDR1 reads SGDLS; CDR2 reads YYNGEE. V lost 3 bases to trimming and J lost 4 bases; unmatched junction nucleotides: 7. The CDR3 contains 15 residues. CDR3 DNA sequence: TGTGCCAGCAGCGAGAGGGACAGCCGAAATCAGCCCCAGCATTTT. This codes for CASSERDSRNQPQHF.

The chain carries TRBV19 and TRBJ1-2; D is perhaps TRBD1 (6 bases). CDR1 is LNHDA, CDR2 SQIVND, per germline (reference sequence). V lost 5 bases and J lost 8, with 9 bases in between. The CDR3 length is 11 residues. The CDR3 DNA follows: TGTGCCAGTAGTGCGACAGGAGGCTACACCTTC. Protein product: CASSATGGYTF.

The V call is TRBV11-2, the J call TRBJ2-3; possible D gene TRBD1, 5 bases. The CDR3 is 15 amino acids. V was cut by 1 base and J by 4 bases, with 12 bases left in between. Germline V lookup: CDR1 SGHAT, CDR2 FQNNGV. The CDR3 nucleotides are TGTGCCAGCAGCTTAGTGCGAAAACAGGCAGATACGCAGTATTTT. This translates into CASSLVRKQADTQYF.

The J gene is TRBJ1-1, the V gene TRBV29-1; D might be TRBD1 (6 bases). V lost 6 bases and J lost 0, with 17 bases in between. The CDR3 loop spans 15 amino acids. Germline lookup yields CDR1 SQVTM and CDR2 ANQGSEA. CDR3 nucleotides: TGCAGCGTGAGGGAAGTGGGACACATGAACACTGAAGCTTTCTTT. Its protein is CSVREVGHMNTEAFF.

CDR3 region: CASSWAAESINEKLFF. The DNA of the CDR3 is TGTGCCAGTAGTTGGGCTGCAGAGAGCATCAATGAAAAACTGTTTTTT. The chain uses TRBV19 and TRBJ1-4; D is unresolved. From germline, CDR1 is LNHDA and CDR2 SQIVND (reference sequence). V lost 5 bases and J 5 bases, leaving 18 bases between the germline ends. There are 16 residues in the CDR3. Drawing the rest from reference TRBV19 and TRBJ1-4, the complete variable domain is DGGITQSPKYLFRKEGQNVTLSCEQNLNHDAMYWYRQDPGQGLRLIYYSQIVNDFQKGDIAEGYSVSREKKESFPLTVTSAQKNPTAFYLCASSWAAESINEKLFFGSGTQLSVL.

The chain is built from TRBV6-1 and TRBJ1-4; D ambiguous. V was trimmed by 4 bases and J by 6 bases, leaving 15 bases between them. The CDR3 contains 15 residues. CDR1 MNHNS and CDR2 SASEGT come from the germline V gene. The CDR3 DNA is TGTGCCAGCAGTGCCCGGACCTCGGGGTATGAAAAACTGTTTTTT. Translation: CASSARTSGYEKLFF.

The CDR3 reads CASGNALTDTQYF. CDR3 DNA: TGTGCCAGCGGCAATGCTCTCACAGATACGCAGTATTTT. The chain has TRBV7-9 and TRBJ2-3; D uncertain. Germline assignment: CDR1 SEHNR and CDR2 FQNEAQ (reference sequence). The CDR3 contains 13 residues. V dropped 8 bases and J dropped 2 bases, with 11 bases sitting between them.